One and the same sample provided the 17 T cell receptor beta chains below, sequenced in a study of long-term antiretroviral therapy in people with HIV. At survey level, the immunoSEQ assay was run in its v3.0 version. The method was immunoSEQ multiplex PCR; TCRdb's version includes in-frame clones alone and lacks a portion of them. The top ten clones hold 10% to 15% of a sample with roughly 20,000 clones, around 69% of them seen once. The sample here was unsorted PBMCs, taken roughly 21 months before starting antiretroviral therapy. Every receptor here comes from a woman in her thirties or forties with HIV.

The V gene is TRBV25-1, the J gene TRBJ2-1; D might be TRBD2 (6 bases). The CDR3 extends over 18 amino acids. The germline V gene encodes CDR1 MGHDK and CDR2 SYGVNS. Trimming removed 3 bases at V and 4 bases at J, with 22 bases between. The CDR3: CASSDGPGTLLSYNEQFF. The CDR3 DNA reads TGTGCCAGCAGTGACGGACCAGGGACTTTACTTTCATACAATGAGCAGTTCTTC.

The sample holds one count of this clone. This chain links TRBV7-2 with TRBJ2-1, with D perhaps TRBD1 (6 bases). This CDR3 has 14 amino acids. Germline lookup yields CDR1 SGHTA and CDR2 FQGNSA. Trimming took off 0 bases at V and 5 bases at J, with 8 bases between the two ends. The CDR3 nucleotides are TGTGCCAGCAGCTTAGCCGGACAGAACAATGAGCAGTTCTTC. This gives the protein CASSLAGQNNEQFF.

This chain uses TRBV7-9 with TRBJ2-1; D may be TRBD1 (5 bases). V shed 5 bases and J shed 2 bases, with 16 bases lying between them. Germline CDR1 reads SEHNR; CDR2 reads FQNEAQ (reference sequence). The CDR3 has 16 residues. The CDR3 nucleotides read TGTGCCAGCAGCCCTAGGGGCGGCCCCACCTACAATGAGCAGTTCTTC. It translates to CASSPRGGPTYNEQFF.

This chain connects TRBV4-2 to TRBJ2-2, with TRBD2 identical over 7 bases. Germline CDR1 reads LGHNA; CDR2 reads YNFKEQ. The V segment lost 6 bases and the J segment 6 bases; nucleotides outside the gene matches: 7. There are 14 residues in the CDR3. CDR3 bases: TGTGCCAGCAGACGCTCCGCGGGGGCCGGGGAGCTGTTTTTT. Its protein is CASRRSAGAGELFF.

The gene calls are TRBV4-3 and TRBJ1-5; D call uncertain. The CDR3 runs to 13 residues. Trimming took off 0 bases at V and 4 bases at J, with 4 bases between the two ends. Germline V gene lookup returns CDR1 LGHNA and CDR2 YSLEER. The CDR3 DNA is TGCGCCAGCAGCCAAGATTGGAATCAGCCCCAGCATTTT. It codes for CASSQDWNQPQHF.

This chain joins TRBV30 and TRBJ1-3; D call uncertain. Germline CDR1 reads GTSNPN; CDR2 reads SVGIG (reference sequence). With 0 bases removed from V and 4 bases from J, the gap between germline ends came to 10 bases. The CDR3 contains 14 residues. The CDR3, as DNA: TGTGCCTGGAGTGTAACGTTGGGCGGAAACACCATATATTTT. Its translation: CAWSVTLGGNTIYF.

The chain links TRBV30 to TRBJ2-7, with TRBD2 matching 14 bases. This CDR3 spans 17 amino acids. Per the germline V gene, CDR1 is GTSNPN and CDR2 is SVGIG (reference sequence). Trimming removed 2 bases from V and 2 bases from J; junction bases left unmatched: 8. CDR3 protein: CAWSPSGLAGAPYEQYF. The CDR3 DNA reads as TGTGCCTGGAGTCCCTCGGGACTAGCGGGGGCCCCCTACGAGCAGTACTTC. Drawing the rest from reference TRBV30 and TRBJ2-7, the complete variable domain is SQTIHQWPATLVQPVGSPLSLECTVEGTSNPNLYWYRQAAGRGLQLLFYSVGIGQISSEVPQNLSASRPQDRQFILSSKKLLLSDSGFYLCAWSPSGLAGAPYEQYFGPGTRLTVT.

V gene TRBV15 combines with J gene TRBJ2-3, with 8 bases that match TRBD1. The CDR3 length is 15 residues. CDR1 and CDR2 (germline): LNHNV, YYDKDF (reference sequence). The junction had 8 bases not matched to a gene; V was cut back by 5 bases and J by 4 bases. CDR3 residues: CATSEGTGGADTQYF. In DNA, the CDR3 is TGTGCCACCAGCGAGGGTACAGGGGGAGCAGATACGCAGTATTTT.

V and J are TRBV4-3 and TRBJ1-1; 11 bases match TRBD1. After removal of 0 bases from V and 3 bases from J, the junction contained 3 bases not matched to a gene. The germline V gene has CDR1 LGHNA and CDR2 YSLEER. The CDR3 length is 16 residues. Here the CDR3 DNA reads TGCGCCAGCAGCCAAGATCCGGGACAGGGGGACACTGAAGCTTTCTTT. The encoded protein is CASSQDPGQGDTEAFF.

The chain recombines TRBV5-1 with TRBJ2-1, with D possibly being TRBD2 (6 bases). CDR1 and CDR2 (germline): SGHRS, YFSETQ. The V end lost 4 bases, the J end lost 0 bases, and 17 bases lay between the germline ends. CDR3 size: 17 residues. CDR3 nucleotide sequence: TGCGCCAGCAGCAACCGAGGGCGGGGCGCCTCCTACAATGAGCAGTTCTTC. Encoded protein: CASSNRGRGASYNEQFF.

This clone was recorded only once. The chain couples TRBV18 to TRBJ2-2; TRBD2 matches at 7 bases. CDR3 size: 16 residues. Losses at the gene ends were 3 bases for V and 1 base for J; bases not matched to a gene: 5. Germline V lookup: CDR1 KGHSH, CDR2 LQKENI. CDR3 loop: CASSPNGGGNTGELFF. CDR3 coding DNA: TGTGCCAGCTCACCGAATGGCGGGGGGAACACCGGGGAGCTGTTTTTT.

The V call is TRBV27, the J call TRBJ1-6; tentatively, D is TRBD1 (6 bases). Germline V gene data show CDR1 as MNHEY and CDR2 as SMNVEV (reference sequence). V lost 6 bases and J 0 bases, leaving 15 bases between the germline ends. This CDR3 region has 17 residues. The CDR3 protein is CASSWDTRSSYNSPLHF. CDR3 DNA: TGTGCCAGCAGCTGGGACACCCGGAGCTCCTATAATTCACCCCTCCACTTT.

The rearrangement joins TRBV28 to TRBJ1-2; no definite D call. This CDR3 is 16 amino acids long. Germline V lookup: CDR1 MDHEN, CDR2 SYDVKM. The V gene lost 5 bases and the J gene lost 7 bases, with 23 bases spanning the gap. In DNA, the CDR3 is TGTGCCAGCAGTACCCCCGCCCGACGCACGGAAGGTGGCTACACCTTC. Protein sequence: CASSTPARRTEGGYTF.

V usage is TRBV4-2 and J usage is TRBJ1-5; D is perhaps TRBD1 (5 bases). Germline CDR1 reads LGHNA; CDR2 reads YNFKEQ. V was trimmed by 4 bases and J by 0 bases, leaving 13 bases between them. The length of the CDR3 is 16 residues. The CDR3 bases are TGTGCCAGCAGCCTGACCGGGGGGGATAGCAATCAGCCCCAGCATTTT. Residues: CASSLTGGDSNQPQHF.

CDR3 in amino acids: CASSPTLAGGQKSTDTQYF. The CDR3 DNA reads TGTGCCAGCTCACCCACACTAGCGGGAGGGCAGAAAAGCACAGATACGCAGTATTTT. This chain uses TRBV18 with TRBJ2-3; 13 bases fit TRBD2. With V trimmed by 3 bases and J by 0 bases, 9 bases remained unmatched. The V gene's germline CDR1 is KGHSH and CDR2 LQKENI. There are 19 residues in the CDR3.

This clone turned up a few times. The V and J genes are TRBV19 and TRBJ2-7, with a tentative D call TRBD1 (7 bases). Germline CDR1 reads LNHDA; CDR2 reads SQIVND (reference sequence). This CDR3 comprises 15 residues. V shed 3 bases and J shed 0 bases, with 12 bases lying between them. DNA for the CDR3: TGTGCCAGTAGTATGGGGGGACAGTTCTCCTACGAGCAGTACTTC. Residues: CASSMGGQFSYEQYF.

This chain connects TRBV14 to TRBJ2-5; D may be TRBD1 or TRBD2 (5 bases each). This CDR3 comprises 15 residues. Germline loops: CDR1 SGHDN, CDR2 FVKESK. V was shortened by 4 bases and J by 4 bases, with 16 bases between the two germline ends. The CDR3 reads CASSLGPRSGETQYF. CDR3 nucleotide sequence: TGTGCCAGCAGCCTGGGACCTCGAAGTGGAGAGACCCAGTACTTC.